These 14 T cell receptor beta chains were all obtained from the same sample, sequenced in a study of shared clonotypes between healthy human individuals. Assay: immunoSEQ multiplex PCR; the TCRdb copy retains only in-frame clones and omits some. Seen here are over a million clones, approximately 97% observed once, and the top ten hold 1% to 1.5%. The sequenced sample was naive CD4+ T cells sorted from blood. Subset indicated: CD45RA+ positively selected. These receptors came from a man aged 30-40 years in good health.

The chain recombines TRBV7-3 with TRBJ2-3; TRBD2 matches at 11 bases. The germline gives CDR1 SGHTA, CDR2 FQGTGA. V shed 5 bases and J 2 bases; nucleotides not matched to a gene: 6. The CDR3 has 16 residues. CDR3: CASSLGLAASTDTQYF. CDR3 DNA sequence: TGTGCCAGCAGCCTGGGACTAGCGGCCTCCACAGATACGCAGTATTTT.

The rearrangement links TRBV7-9 to TRBJ2-7; the D gene is possibly TRBD1 (5 bases). With 6 bases removed from V and 5 bases from J, the gap between germline ends came to 17 bases. The CDR3 totals 14 residues. In germline, CDR1 is SEHNR, CDR2 FQNEAQ (reference sequence). CDR3 sequence: CASRVLGERNEQYF. The CDR3 DNA follows: TGTGCCAGCAGGGTGCTAGGGGAAAGGAACGAGCAGTACTTC.

The chain carries TRBV27 and TRBJ2-1; D perhaps matches TRBD2 (5 bases). The V gene lost 5 bases and the J gene lost 7 bases, with 15 bases spanning the gap. The CDR3 has 14 residues. Germline V lookup: CDR1 MNHEY, CDR2 SMNVEV (reference sequence). This CDR3 is CASSPLRRLNEQFF. CDR3 in DNA: TGTGCCAGCAGTCCCCTCCGGAGGTTGAATGAGCAGTTCTTC.

The chain has TRBV18 and TRBJ1-2; D is possibly TRBD1 (5 bases). CDR1 is KGHSH and CDR2 is LQKENI in the germline V gene. Trimming removed 1 base from V and 5 bases from J, with 17 bases in between. CDR3 length: 16 residues. The CDR3 sequence: CASSPLSGGQLYGYTF. The CDR3 bases are TGTGCCAGCTCACCACTTAGCGGGGGTCAGCTTTATGGCTACACCTTC.

Comment on this clone: In the same sample, other DNA sequences code for this CDR3. This chain joins TRBV4-3 and TRBJ2-3; 9 bases fit TRBD2. The V gene's germline CDR1 is LGHNA and CDR2 YSLEER. V trimming: 1 base; J trimming: 5 bases; junction bases outside the gene matches: 4. The CDR3 extends over 15 amino acids. DNA of the CDR3: TGCGCCAGCAGCCAAGGATTAGCGGGAGTAGATACGCAGTATTTT. Amino acids: CASSQGLAGVDTQYF.

This chain uses TRBV10-3 with TRBJ2-5; D is possibly TRBD1 or TRBD2 (5 bases each). CDR1 and CDR2 from the germline V gene are ENHRY and SYGVKD. V was shortened by 1 base and J by 7 bases, with 7 bases between the two germline ends. CDR3 length: 12 amino acids. The CDR3: CAISELRGTQYF. DNA for the CDR3: TGTGCCATCAGTGAGTTGAGGGGGACCCAGTACTTC.

The chain is built from TRBV6-6 and TRBJ2-2, with 8 nucleotides matching TRBD2. With V trimmed by 5 bases and J by 6 bases, 8 bases remained unmatched. The CDR3 is 15 amino acids. Germline V gives CDR1 MNHNY, CDR2 SVGAGI (reference sequence). The DNA of the CDR3 is TGTGCCAGCAGTCCGGGACTAGGGGCCGCCGGGGAGCTGTTTTTT. Translating gives CASSPGLGAAGELFF.

This clone occurred once. The chain recombines TRBV19 with TRBJ1-5; possibly TRBD1 for D (5 bases). Germline V gene data show CDR1 as LNHDA and CDR2 as SQIVND (reference sequence). The CDR3 is 15 amino acids. V was cut by 1 base and J by 4 bases, with 11 bases left in between. Here the CDR3 DNA reads TGTGCCAGTAGTATAGGGGGCACAAAAAATCAGCCCCAGCATTTT. It is translated as CASSIGGTKNQPQHF. The full variable domain, rest sourced from reference TRBV19 and TRBJ1-5, is DGGITQSPKYLFRKEGQNVTLSCEQNLNHDAMYWYRQDPGQGLRLIYYSQIVNDFQKGDIAEGYSVSREKKESFPLTVTSAQKNPTAFYLCASSIGGTKNQPQHFGDGTRLSIL.

The sample holds a few counts of this clone. V is TRBV18 and J is TRBJ1-5; no reliable D call. Germline CDR1 KGHSH, CDR2 LQKENI. The CDR3 is 14 residues long. Trimming shortened V by 5 bases and J by 11 bases, and 19 bases separated the two germline ends. The CDR3 sequence: CASSSVIGPVAQHF. For the CDR3, the DNA is TGTGCCAGCTCATCCGTCATAGGCCCTGTTGCCCAGCATTTT.

This clone was counted once. The chain employs TRBV6-1 and TRBJ2-5; TRBD2 agrees at 7 bases. The trim removed 3 bases at V and 5 bases at J, leaving 6 bases unmatched. The CDR3 has 14 residues. Germline loops: CDR1 MNHNS, CDR2 SASEGT. Here the CDR3 reads CASSEGGDLETQYF. CDR3 nucleotides: TGTGCCAGCAGTGAGGGGGGGGATCTGGAGACCCAGTACTTC.

This clone turned up a few times. V gene TRBV5-1 combines with J gene TRBJ2-5, with TRBD2 identical over 10 bases. The CDR3 loop spans 15 amino acids. Germline CDR1 and CDR2: SGHRS and YFSETQ. The V segment lost 4 bases and the J segment 0 bases; nucleotides outside the gene matches: 3. CDR3 amino acids: CASSPGTSDQETQYF. The CDR3 DNA reads as TGCGCCAGCAGCCCCGGGACTAGCGACCAAGAGACCCAGTACTTC.

V is TRBV30 and J is TRBJ2-1; no clear D gene. The germline CDR1 and CDR2 sequences are GTSNPN and SVGIG (reference sequence). CDR3 length: 11 residues. V was cut by 3 bases and J by 6 bases, with 6 bases left in between. The DNA for the CDR3 is TGTGCCTGGAGCCAGGCCAATGAGCAGTTCTTC. Translation gives CAWSQANEQFF.

Turning to this clone: This sample includes further DNA sequences coding for the same CDR3. The chain recombines TRBV9 with TRBJ2-5, with 9 bases aligning to TRBD1. The CDR3 contains 14 residues. CDR1 is SGDLS, CDR2 YYNGEE, per germline. V lost 2 bases, J lost 2 bases, and 1 base stayed unmatched. CDR3 coding DNA: TGTGCCAGCAGCGTCGGACAGGGGCAAGAGACCCAGTACTTC. It encodes CASSVGQGQETQYF.

The V call is TRBV7-3, the J call TRBJ2-6; D is possibly TRBD1 (6 bases). The germline gives CDR1 SGHTA, CDR2 FQGTGA. The CDR3 runs 20 residues. V was cut by 6 bases and J by 0 bases, with 24 bases left in between. The CDR3 DNA reads as TGTGCCAGCAGGTCCAAACAGGACAGTCAGAGCCGCTCTGGGGCCAACGTCCTGACTTTC. This encodes CASRSKQDSQSRSGANVLTF.